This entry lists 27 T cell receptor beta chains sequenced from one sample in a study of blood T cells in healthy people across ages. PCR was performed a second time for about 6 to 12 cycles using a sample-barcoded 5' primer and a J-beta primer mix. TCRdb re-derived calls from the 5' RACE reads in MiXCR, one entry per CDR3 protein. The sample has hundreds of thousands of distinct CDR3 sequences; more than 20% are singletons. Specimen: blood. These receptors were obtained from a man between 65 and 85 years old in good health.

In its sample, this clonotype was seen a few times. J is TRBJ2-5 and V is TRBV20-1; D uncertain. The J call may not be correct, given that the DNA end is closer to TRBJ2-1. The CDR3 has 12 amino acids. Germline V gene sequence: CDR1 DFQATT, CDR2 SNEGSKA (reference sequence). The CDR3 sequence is CSARYGDGPQFF. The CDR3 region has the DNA TGCAGTGCTAGATATGGCGACGGGCCGCAGTTCTTC.

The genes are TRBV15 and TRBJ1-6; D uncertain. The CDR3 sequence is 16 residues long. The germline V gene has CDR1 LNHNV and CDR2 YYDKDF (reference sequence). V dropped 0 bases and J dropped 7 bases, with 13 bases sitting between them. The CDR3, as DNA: TGTGCCACCAGCAGAGATGAAGGGTCAGCCAATTCACCCCTCCACTTT. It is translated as CATSRDEGSANSPLHF.

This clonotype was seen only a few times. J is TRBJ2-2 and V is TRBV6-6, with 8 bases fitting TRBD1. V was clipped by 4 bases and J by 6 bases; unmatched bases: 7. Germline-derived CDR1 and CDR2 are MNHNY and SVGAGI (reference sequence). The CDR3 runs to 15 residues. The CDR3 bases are TGTGCCAGCAGTTCTGGACAGGGAATCGCCGGGGAGCTGTTTTTT. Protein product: CASSSGQGIAGELFF.

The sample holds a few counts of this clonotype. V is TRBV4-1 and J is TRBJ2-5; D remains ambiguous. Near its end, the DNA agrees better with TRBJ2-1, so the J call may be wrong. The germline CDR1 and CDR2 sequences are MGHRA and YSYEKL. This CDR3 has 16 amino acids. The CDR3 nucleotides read TGCGCCAGCAGCCAAGATGGCGGAAAATACTACAATGAGCAGTTCTTC. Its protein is CASSQDGGKYYNEQFF.

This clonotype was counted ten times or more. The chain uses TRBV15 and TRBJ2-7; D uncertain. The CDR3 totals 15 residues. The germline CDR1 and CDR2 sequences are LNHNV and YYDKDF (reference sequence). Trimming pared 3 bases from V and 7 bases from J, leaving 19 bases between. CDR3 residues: CATSSGRMYIGEQYF. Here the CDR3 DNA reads TGTGCCACCAGCAGTGGACGGATGTACATTGGAGAGCAGTACTTC.

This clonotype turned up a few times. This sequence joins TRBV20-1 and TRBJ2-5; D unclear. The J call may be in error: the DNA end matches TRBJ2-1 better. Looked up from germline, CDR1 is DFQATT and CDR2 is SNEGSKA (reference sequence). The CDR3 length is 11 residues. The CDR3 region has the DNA TGCAGTGCTAGAAGCGCGAATGAGCAGTTCTTC. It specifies CSARSANEQFF.

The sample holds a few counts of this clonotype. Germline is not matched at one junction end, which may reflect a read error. In nucleotides, the CDR3 is TGTGCCAGCAGCCCAACAAGAATCACAGATATGCAGTATTTT. This sequence encodes CASSPTRITDMQYF. This chain uses TRBV5-4 with TRBJ2-3; D gene ambiguous. This CDR3 is 14 amino acids long. Germline-derived CDR1 and CDR2 are SGHNT and YYREEE (reference sequence).

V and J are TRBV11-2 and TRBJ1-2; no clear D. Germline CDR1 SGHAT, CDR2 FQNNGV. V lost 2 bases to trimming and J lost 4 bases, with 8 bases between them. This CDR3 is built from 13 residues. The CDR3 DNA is TGTGCCAGCAGCTTAATGCAGTCCTATGGCTACACCTTC. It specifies CASSLMQSYGYTF.

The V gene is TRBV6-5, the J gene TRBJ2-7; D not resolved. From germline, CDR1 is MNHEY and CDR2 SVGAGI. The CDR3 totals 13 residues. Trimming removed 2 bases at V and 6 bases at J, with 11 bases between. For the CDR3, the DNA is TGTGCCAGCAGTTACGGGATATTTGGCGAGCAGTACTTC. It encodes CASSYGIFGEQYF.

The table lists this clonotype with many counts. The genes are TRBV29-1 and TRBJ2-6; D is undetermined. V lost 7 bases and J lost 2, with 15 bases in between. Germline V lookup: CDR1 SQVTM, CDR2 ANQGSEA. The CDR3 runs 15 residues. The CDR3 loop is CSADSYSPGANVLTF. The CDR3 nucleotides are TGCAGCGCTGATTCTTACAGCCCTGGGGCCAACGTCCTGACTTTC.

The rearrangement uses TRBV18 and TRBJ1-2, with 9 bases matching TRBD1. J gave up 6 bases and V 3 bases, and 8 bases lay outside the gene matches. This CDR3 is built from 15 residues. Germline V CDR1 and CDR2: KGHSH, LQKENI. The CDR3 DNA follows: TGTGCCAGCTCACCTACAACAGGGGGCGAGAATGGCTACACCTTC. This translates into CASSPTTGGENGYTF.

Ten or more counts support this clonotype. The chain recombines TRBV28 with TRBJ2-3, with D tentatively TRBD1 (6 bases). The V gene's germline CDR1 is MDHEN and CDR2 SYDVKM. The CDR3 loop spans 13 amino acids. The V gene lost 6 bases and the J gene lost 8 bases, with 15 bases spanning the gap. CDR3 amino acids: CASSFRGRGTQYF. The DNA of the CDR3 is TGTGCCAGCAGCTTCAGGGGAAGGGGTACGCAGTATTTT.

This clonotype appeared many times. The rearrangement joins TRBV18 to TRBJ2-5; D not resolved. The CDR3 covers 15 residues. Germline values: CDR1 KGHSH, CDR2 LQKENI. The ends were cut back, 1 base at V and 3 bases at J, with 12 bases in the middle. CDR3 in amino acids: CASSPRTARKETQYF. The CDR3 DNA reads TGTGCCAGCTCACCACGGACGGCTAGGAAAGAGACCCAGTACTTC.

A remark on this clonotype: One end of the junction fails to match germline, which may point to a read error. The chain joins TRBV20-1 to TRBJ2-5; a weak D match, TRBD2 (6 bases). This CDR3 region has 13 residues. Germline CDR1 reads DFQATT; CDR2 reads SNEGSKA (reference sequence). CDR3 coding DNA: TGCAGTGCTAGAGATGTGAGGCGGGGATTAACGTTCTTC. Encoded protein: CSARDVRRGLTFF.

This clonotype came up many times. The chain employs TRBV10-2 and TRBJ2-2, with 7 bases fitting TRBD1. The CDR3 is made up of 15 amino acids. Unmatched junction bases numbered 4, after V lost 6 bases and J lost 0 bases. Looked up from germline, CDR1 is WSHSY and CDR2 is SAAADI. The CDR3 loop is CASRKDRPNTGELFF. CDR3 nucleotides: TGCGCCAGCAGAAAGGACAGGCCGAACACCGGGGAGCTGTTTTTT.

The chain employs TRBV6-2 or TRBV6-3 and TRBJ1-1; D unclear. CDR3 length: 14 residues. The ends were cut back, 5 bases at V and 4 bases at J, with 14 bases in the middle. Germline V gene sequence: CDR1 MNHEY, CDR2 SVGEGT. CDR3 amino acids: CASSGRPMSTEAFF. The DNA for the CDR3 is TGTGCCAGCAGTGGACGCCCCATGAGCACTGAAGCTTTCTTT.

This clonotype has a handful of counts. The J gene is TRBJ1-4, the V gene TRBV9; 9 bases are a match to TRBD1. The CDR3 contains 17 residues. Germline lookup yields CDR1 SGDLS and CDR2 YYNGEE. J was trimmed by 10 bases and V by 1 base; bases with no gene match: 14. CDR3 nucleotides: TGTGCCAGCAGCGTATCCTCGGGGACAGGGAGAAATTCAAAACTGTTTTTT. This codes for CASSVSSGTGRNSKLFF.

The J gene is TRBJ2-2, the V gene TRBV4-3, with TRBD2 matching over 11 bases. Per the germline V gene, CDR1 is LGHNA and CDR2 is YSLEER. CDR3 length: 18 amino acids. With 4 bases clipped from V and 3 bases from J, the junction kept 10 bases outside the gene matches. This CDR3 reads CASSRSLRGLADTGELFF. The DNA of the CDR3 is TGCGCCAGCAGCCGATCCCTCCGGGGACTAGCGGACACCGGGGAGCTGTTTTTT.

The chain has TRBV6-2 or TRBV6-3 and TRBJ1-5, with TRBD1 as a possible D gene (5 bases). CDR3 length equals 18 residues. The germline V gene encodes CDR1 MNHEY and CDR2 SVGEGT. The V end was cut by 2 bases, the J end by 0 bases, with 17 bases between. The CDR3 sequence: CASSYGSAGLSSNQPQHF. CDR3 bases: TGTGCCAGCAGTTACGGTTCTGCAGGGCTCAGTAGCAATCAGCCCCAGCATTTT.

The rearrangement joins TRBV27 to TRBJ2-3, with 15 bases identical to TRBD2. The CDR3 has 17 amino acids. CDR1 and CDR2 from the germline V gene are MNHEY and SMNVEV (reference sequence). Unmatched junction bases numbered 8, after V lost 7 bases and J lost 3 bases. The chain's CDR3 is CASKSGLAGGRTDTQYF. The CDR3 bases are TGTGCCAGCAAATCGGGACTAGCGGGAGGAAGGACAGATACGCAGTATTTT.

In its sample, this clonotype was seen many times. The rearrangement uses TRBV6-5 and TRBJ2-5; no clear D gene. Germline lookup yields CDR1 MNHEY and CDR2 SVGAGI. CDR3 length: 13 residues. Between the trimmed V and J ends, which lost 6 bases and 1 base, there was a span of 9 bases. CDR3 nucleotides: TGTGCCAGCAGGCCAGGATCCCAAGAGACCCAGTACTTC. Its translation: CASRPGSQETQYF.

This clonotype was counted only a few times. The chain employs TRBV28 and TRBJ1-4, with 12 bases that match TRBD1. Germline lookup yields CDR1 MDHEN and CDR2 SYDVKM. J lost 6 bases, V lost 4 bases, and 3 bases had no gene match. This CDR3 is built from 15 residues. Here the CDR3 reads CASSSGQGAYEKLFF. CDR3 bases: TGTGCCAGCAGTTCGGGACAGGGGGCGTATGAAAAACTGTTTTTT.

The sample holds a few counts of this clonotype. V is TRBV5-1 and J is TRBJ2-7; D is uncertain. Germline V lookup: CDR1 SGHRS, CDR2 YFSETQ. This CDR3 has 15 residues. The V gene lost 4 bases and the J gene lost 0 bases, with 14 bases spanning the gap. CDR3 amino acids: CASSETSYVSYEQYF. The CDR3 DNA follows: TGCGCCAGCAGCGAAACGTCATATGTCTCCTACGAGCAGTACTTC.

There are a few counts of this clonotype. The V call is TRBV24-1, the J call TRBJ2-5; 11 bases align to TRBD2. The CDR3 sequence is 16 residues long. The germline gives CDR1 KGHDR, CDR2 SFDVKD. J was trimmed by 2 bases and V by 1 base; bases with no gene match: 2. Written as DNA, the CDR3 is TGTGCCACCAGTGATTTCACTAGCGGGGGACAAGAGACCCAGTACTTC. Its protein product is CATSDFTSGGQETQYF.

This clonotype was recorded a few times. The CDR3 loop is CSALGLAGSYEQYF. DNA of the CDR3: TGCAGCGCACTCGGACTAGCGGGTTCGTACGAGCAGTACTTC. This chain connects TRBV29-1 to TRBJ2-7; TRBD2 agrees at 11 bases. The ends lost 7 bases at V and 4 bases at J; junction bases unmatched: 9. Germline loops: CDR1 SQVTM, CDR2 ANQGSEA. The CDR3 extends over 14 amino acids.

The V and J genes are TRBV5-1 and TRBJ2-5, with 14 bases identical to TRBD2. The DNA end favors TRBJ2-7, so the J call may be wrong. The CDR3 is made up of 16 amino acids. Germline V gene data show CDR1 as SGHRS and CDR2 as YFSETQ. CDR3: CASSSGLAGESYEQYF. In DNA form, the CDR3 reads TGCGCCAGCAGCTCGGGACTAGCGGGAGAGTCCTACGAGCAGTACTTC.

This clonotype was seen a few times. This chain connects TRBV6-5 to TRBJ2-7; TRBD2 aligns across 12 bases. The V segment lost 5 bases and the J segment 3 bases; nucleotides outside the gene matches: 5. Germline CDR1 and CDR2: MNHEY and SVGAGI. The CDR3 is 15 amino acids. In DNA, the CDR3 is TGTGCCAGCAGTGCGGCGACTAGCGGGGGCTACGAGCAGTACTTC. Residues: CASSAATSGGYEQYF.